This TCR beta chain was recovered during a study of shared clonotypes between healthy human individuals. CDR1 and CDR2 (germline): SGHTA, FQGNSA. CDR3 length equals 18 residues. Trimming stripped 5 bases from V and 3 bases from J, with 23 bases between. The method was immunoSEQ multiplex PCR; TCRdb's version includes in-frame clones alone and lacks a portion of them. This sample has over a million clones, with around 97% found just once. The sequencing sample was made of naive CD4+ T cells sorted from blood. Documented subset: CD45RA+ positively selected. The chain joins TRBV7-2 to TRBJ1-5; D might be TRBD1 (6 bases). The sequence was collected from a man aged 25-40 years in good health. CDR3 DNA sequence: TGTGCCAGCAGCCCTAGGACAGTTCTTTCCGGGATCAATCAGCCCCAGCATTTT. This sequence encodes CASSPRTVLSGINQPQHF.